Following are 30 T cell receptor beta chains from one sample sequenced in a study of Ad26.COV2.S vaccination and SARS-CoV-2 variants. Treatment given: around 19 received Ad26.COV2.S at low or high dose, single or two shots; about five received placebo; per-sample allocation not given. Repertoires come from day 63 after the first vaccine or placebo injection. Assay: immunoSEQ multiplex PCR; the TCRdb copy retains only in-frame clones and omits some. Of 350,000 to 500,000 clones in the sample, 90% were seen once. Sequencing was performed on peripheral blood, taken in a trial of Ad26.COV2.S vaccine versus placebo. The receptors derive from a person between 18 and 65 years old who received the Ad26.COV2.S COVID-19 vaccine or a placebo.

This clone turned up a few times. The V call is TRBV7-8, the J call TRBJ2-2; D remains unclear. CDR3 length: 16 residues. Germline CDR1 SGHVS, CDR2 FQNEAQ. V was shortened by 3 bases and J by 0 bases, with 11 bases between the two germline ends. Here the CDR3 reads CASSLGDTTNTGELFF. The DNA for the CDR3 is TGTGCCAGCAGCTTGGGCGACACTACGAACACCGGGGAGCTGTTTTTT.

This chain joins TRBV7-9 and TRBJ2-2, with a tentative D call TRBD1 (5 bases). CDR3 size: 17 residues. Germline V CDR1 and CDR2: SEHNR, FQNEAQ (reference sequence). The V end was cut by 5 bases, the J end by 0 bases, with 16 bases between. The CDR3 nucleotides are TGTGCCAGCAGCCGTTGGTACAGGACATCGAACACCGGGGAGCTGTTTTTT. This gives the protein CASSRWYRTSNTGELFF.

This clone was picked up one time. The V call is TRBV27, the J call TRBJ2-7; TRBD1 matches at 10 bases. V lost 2 bases, J lost 1 base, and 2 bases stayed unmatched. The germline CDR1 and CDR2 sequences are MNHEY and SMNVEV (reference sequence). The CDR3 loop spans 15 amino acids. The CDR3 DNA is TGTGCCAGCAGTTTACAGGACAGGGGGTCCTACGAGCAGTACTTC. Encoded protein: CASSLQDRGSYEQYF.

This clone was counted once. The gene calls are TRBV29-1 and TRBJ2-1; TRBD2 agrees at 9 bases. This CDR3 contains 13 residues. Germline loops: CDR1 SQVTM, CDR2 ANQGSEA. Germline trimming cut 4 bases from V and 9 bases from J; bases unmatched to any gene: 7. Here the CDR3 reads CSVGAGGGGEQFF. CDR3 nucleotides: TGCAGCGTTGGCGCGGGAGGGGGTGGTGAGCAGTTCTTC.

The sample holds one count of this clone. V and J are TRBV5-4 and TRBJ2-7; 10 positions agree with TRBD1. This CDR3 contains 15 residues. The germline gives CDR1 SGHNT, CDR2 YYREEE (reference sequence). V was clipped by 4 bases and J by 2 bases; unmatched bases: 6. The CDR3 nucleotides are TGTGCCAGCAGCCGTACCGGGACAGGGGCCTACGAGCAGTACTTC. It codes for CASSRTGTGAYEQYF.

The chain employs TRBV6-5 and TRBJ2-1, with 8 bases aligning to TRBD2. Per the germline V gene, CDR1 is MNHEY and CDR2 is SVGAGI. This CDR3 spans 16 amino acids. The V segment lost 3 bases and the J segment 4 bases; nucleotides outside the gene matches: 8. CDR3 DNA sequence: TGTGCCAGCAGTTATCGGGCTAGCGGGCCGTACAATGAGCAGTTCTTC. Its protein product is CASSYRASGPYNEQFF.

This chain connects TRBV28 to TRBJ2-7, with 8 nucleotides matching TRBD1. This CDR3 has 15 residues. CDR1 MDHEN and CDR2 SYDVKM come from the germline V gene. V was clipped by 5 bases and J by 3 bases; unmatched bases: 9. The CDR3 DNA reads as TGTGCCAGCAGTCCTGGGACAGGTCTGGGCTACGAGCAGTACTTC. It encodes CASSPGTGLGYEQYF.

The chain joins TRBV5-1 to TRBJ2-7; D may correspond to TRBD1 or TRBD2 (5 bases each). The CDR3 is made up of 14 amino acids. From germline, CDR1 is SGHRS and CDR2 YFSETQ. V was trimmed by 4 bases and J by 6 bases, leaving 17 bases between them. CDR3 DNA sequence: TGCGCCAGCAGCCCGGGACGGGCCGGGCGCGAGCAGTACTTC. Translation gives CASSPGRAGREQYF. Drawing the rest from reference TRBV5-1 and TRBJ2-7, the complete variable domain is KAGVTQTPRYLIKTRGQQVTLSCSPISGHRSVSWYQQTPGQGLQFLFEYFSETQRNKGNFPGRFSGRQFSNSRSEMNVSTLELGDSALYLCASSPGRAGREQYFGPGTRLTVT.

The V gene is TRBV28, the J gene TRBJ2-3; 7 positions match TRBD2. Losses at the gene ends were 7 bases for V and 6 bases for J; bases not matched to a gene: 4. Germline assignment: CDR1 MDHEN and CDR2 SYDVKM. The CDR3 loop spans 12 amino acids. DNA of the CDR3: TGTGCCAGCACCGGACTAGTGGATACGCAGTATTTT. Translated: CASTGLVDTQYF.

The chain combines TRBV5-6 with TRBJ2-1, with D unresolved. The V end lost 1 base, the J end lost 10 bases, and 9 bases lay between the germline ends. The germline V gene encodes CDR1 SGHDT and CDR2 YYEEEE. This CDR3 is built from 12 residues. CDR3 nucleotides: TGTGCCAGCAGCTTGAAGGGTGGGGAGCAGTTCTTC. Encoded protein: CASSLKGGEQFF.

This sequence joins TRBV7-2 and TRBJ2-7; D is possibly TRBD1 (5 bases). Trimming cost V 2 bases and J 2 bases, with 13 bases left between them. From germline, CDR1 is SGHTA and CDR2 FQGNSA. The length of the CDR3 is 15 residues. CDR3 protein: CASSLTYDSPYEQYF. CDR3 nucleotide sequence: TGTGCCAGCAGCTTAACGTATGACAGTCCCTACGAGCAGTACTTC. The whole variable domain, filled in from reference TRBV7-2 and TRBJ2-7, reads GAGVSQSPSNKVTEKGKDVELRCDPISGHTALYWYRQSLGQGLEFLIYFQGNSAPDKSGLPSDRFSAERTGGSVSTLTIQRTQQEDSAVYLCASSLTYDSPYEQYFGPGTRLTVT.

The rearrangement joins TRBV5-6 to TRBJ2-7; the match to TRBD2 covers 9 bases. The trim removed 3 bases at V and 2 bases at J, leaving 12 bases unmatched. CDR1 is SGHDT and CDR2 is YYEEEE in the germline V gene. The CDR3 contains 17 residues. DNA for the CDR3: TGTGCCAGCAGCTCGACCCTTAGCGGGAGTGCTCCCTACGAGCAGTACTTC. Its protein product is CASSSTLSGSAPYEQYF.

This chain links TRBV9 with TRBJ2-5; no clear D gene. The V gene's germline CDR1 is SGDLS and CDR2 YYNGEE. CDR3 length: 15 amino acids. V was clipped by 1 base and J by 7 bases, with 17 bases between them. The CDR3 coding sequence is TGTGCCAGCAGCGTACTCCCTCACTACAAGGGGACCCAGTACTTC. It translates to CASSVLPHYKGTQYF. Complete variable domain (other parts from reference TRBV9 and TRBJ2-5): DSGVTQTPKHLITATGQRVTLRCSPRSGDLSVYWYQQSLDQGLQFLIQYYNGEERAKGNILERFSAQQFPDLHSELNLSSLELGDSALYFCASSVLPHYKGTQYFGPGTRLLVL.

This clone was observed a few times. The chain has TRBV27 and TRBJ2-7, with 7 bases matching TRBD2. V lost 2 bases to trimming and J lost 5 bases; unmatched junction nucleotides: 12. CDR3 length: 16 amino acids. Looked up from germline, CDR1 is MNHEY and CDR2 is SMNVEV (reference sequence). The CDR3 spells CASSLTPSGTVDEQYF. In DNA, the CDR3 is TGTGCCAGCAGTTTAACCCCCAGCGGGACGGTCGACGAGCAGTACTTC.

V gene TRBV5-1 combines with J gene TRBJ1-1, with 9 bases matching TRBD1. The trim removed 0 bases at V and 4 bases at J, leaving 7 bases unmatched. Germline lookup yields CDR1 SGHRS and CDR2 YFSETQ. The CDR3 has 16 residues. This chain's CDR3 is CASSLGDRVQITEAFF. In DNA form, the CDR3 reads TGCGCCAGCAGCTTGGGGGACAGGGTCCAAATCACTGAAGCTTTCTTT.

CDR3 sequence (DNA): TGTGCCAGCTCGGAGGGGCTTAGCACAGATACGCAGTATTTT. This gives the protein CASSEGLSTDTQYF. This chain links TRBV18 with TRBJ2-3; D might be TRBD2 (6 bases). The germline gives CDR1 KGHSH, CDR2 LQKENI. The CDR3 has 14 amino acids. V gave up 6 bases and J gave up 0 bases, with 10 bases separating them.

This rearrangement joins TRBV6-2 or TRBV6-3 to TRBJ1-1, with D unclear. The CDR3 runs 14 residues. The V end lost 5 bases, the J end lost 2 bases, and 12 bases lay between the germline ends. Germline V CDR1 and CDR2: MNHEY, SVGEGT. CDR3 sequence reads: CASSQQRFNTEAFF. The CDR3 nucleotides read TGTGCCAGCAGTCAACAGAGGTTTAACACTGAAGCTTTCTTT.

This clone was recorded once. This chain links TRBV6-5 with TRBJ2-7; D might be TRBD1 or TRBD2, each matching 6 bases. Trimming pared 11 bases from V and 2 bases from J, leaving 16 bases between. Per germline, CDR1 MNHEY and CDR2 SVGAGI. The CDR3 has 13 amino acids. Here the CDR3 reads CAGGAGNPYEQYF. The CDR3 region has the DNA TGTGCCGGGGGCGCGGGAAACCCCTACGAGCAGTACTTC.

The chain recombines TRBV4-1 with TRBJ2-3; D is uncertain. The CDR3 has 14 amino acids. CDR1 is MGHRA and CDR2 is YSYEKL in the germline V gene. Trimming stripped 0 bases from V and 3 bases from J, with 7 bases between. The CDR3 bases are TGCGCCAGCAGCCAAGAATATGCGACAGATACGCAGTATTTT. Translating it yields CASSQEYATDTQYF.

The rearrangement uses TRBV30 and TRBJ2-1; D is unresolved. In germline, CDR1 is GTSNPN, CDR2 SVGIG (reference sequence). This CDR3 spans 14 amino acids. Trimming removed 0 bases from V and 3 bases from J, with 9 bases in between. The CDR3 sequence is CAWSVVQVYNEQFF. The CDR3 nucleotides read TGTGCCTGGAGTGTAGTGCAGGTCTACAATGAGCAGTTCTTC.

The V call is TRBV28, the J call TRBJ2-6, with TRBD2 as a possible D gene (5 bases). This CDR3 contains 17 residues. V lost 1 base and J lost 0, with 10 bases in between. Germline assignment: CDR1 MDHEN and CDR2 SYDVKM. CDR3 nucleotide sequence: TGTGCCAGCAGTTTATCAGAGGGAAGCTCTGGGGCCAACGTCCTGACTTTC. Translating gives CASSLSEGSSGANVLTF.

CDR3 residues: CASSQGLEEGPYNEQFF. The CDR3 DNA is TGTGCCAGCAGCCAAGGGTTAGAGGAGGGCCCCTACAATGAGCAGTTCTTC. The chain combines TRBV4-2 with TRBJ2-1; D is perhaps TRBD2 (6 bases). The CDR3 has 17 residues. The V gene lost 1 base and the J gene lost 2 bases, with 15 bases spanning the gap. Germline V lookup: CDR1 LGHNA, CDR2 YNFKEQ.

The V gene is TRBV7-2, the J gene TRBJ2-4, with D perhaps TRBD1 (6 bases). V lost 5 bases and J lost 0, with 14 bases in between. Germline-derived CDR1 and CDR2 are SGHTA and FQGNSA. The CDR3 sequence is 16 residues long. The CDR3 DNA reads TGTGCCAGCAGCGCCGGGACAATCGTAGCCAAAAACATTCAGTACTTC. The encoded protein is CASSAGTIVAKNIQYF.

The genes are TRBV5-1 and TRBJ2-6; TRBD1 is a possible D gene (6 bases). Germline V gives CDR1 SGHRS, CDR2 YFSETQ. V was cut by 2 bases and J by 0 bases, with 12 bases left in between. The CDR3 is made up of 17 amino acids. CDR3 sequence reads: CASSLITGTSGANVLTF. Here the CDR3 DNA reads TGCGCCAGCAGCTTAATAACAGGGACCTCTGGGGCCAACGTCCTGACTTTC.

The chain combines TRBV27 with TRBJ2-2; 7 bases line up with TRBD2. Unmatched junction bases numbered 14, after V lost 2 bases and J lost 2 bases. The V gene's germline CDR1 is MNHEY and CDR2 SMNVEV (reference sequence). The CDR3 contains 19 residues. CDR3 loop: CASSLMASRLALNTGELFF. The DNA of the CDR3 is TGTGCCAGCAGTTTAATGGCCTCTAGACTAGCCTTAAACACCGGGGAGCTGTTTTTT.

The DNA for the CDR3 is TGTGCCAGCAGAACTCGGACAGGGGCAACCGGGGAGCTGTTTTTT. Protein sequence: CASRTRTGATGELFF. The gene calls are TRBV28 and TRBJ2-2, with TRBD1 matching over 9 bases. The germline V gene has CDR1 MDHEN and CDR2 SYDVKM. The CDR3 covers 15 residues. Trimming took 6 bases from V and 5 from J; bases not matched to a gene: 7.

The chain recombines TRBV10-3 with TRBJ2-1, with TRBD2 matching 13 bases. Germline V CDR1 and CDR2: ENHRY, SYGVKD. V shed 1 base and J 10 bases; nucleotides not matched to a gene: 7. The length of the CDR3 is 16 residues. DNA of the CDR3: TGTGCCATCAGTGAGTGGGGGACTAGCGGGACCACGGAGCAGTTCTTC. This encodes CAISEWGTSGTTEQFF.

This chain joins TRBV7-9 and TRBJ2-7; possible D gene TRBD2, 5 bases. The CDR3 length is 15 residues. Between the trimmed V and J ends, which lost 0 bases and 3 bases, there was a span of 12 bases. Germline CDR1 is SEHNR and CDR2 is FQNEAQ (reference sequence). The CDR3 DNA reads as TGTGCCAGCAGCTTAGCGGGAGCGGACCACTACGAGCAGTACTTC. Amino acids: CASSLAGADHYEQYF. Together with reference TRBV7-9 and TRBJ2-7, the CDR3 gives the full variable domain: DTGVSQNPRHKITKRGQNVTFRCDPISEHNRLYWYRQTLGQGPEFLTYFQNEAQLEKSRLLSDRFSAERPKGSFSTLEIQRTEQGDSAMYLCASSLAGADHYEQYFGPGTRLTVT.

This clone was counted a single time. The chain carries TRBV18 and TRBJ2-7; 7 bases fit TRBD2. Germline-derived CDR1 and CDR2 are KGHSH and LQKENI. This CDR3 region has 14 residues. V was clipped by 1 base and J by 4 bases; unmatched bases: 4. For the CDR3, the DNA is TGTGCCAGCTCACCACGAGGACTAGAGTACGAGCAGTACTTC. Its translation is CASSPRGLEYEQYF.

The chain has TRBV6-5 and TRBJ2-1, with a weak D call TRBD2 (6 bases). The CDR3 runs to 16 residues. CDR1 MNHEY and CDR2 SVGAGI come from the germline V gene. The germline V and J ends were trimmed by 2 bases and 7 bases, with 18 bases remaining between them. CDR3 loop: CASSYQHRNSGNEQFF. CDR3 DNA sequence: TGTGCCAGCAGTTACCAGCACCGAAATAGCGGAAATGAGCAGTTCTTC.